The 5 T cell receptor beta chains below were found in one sample sequenced in a study of cytomegalovirus exposure and HLA in healthy donors. The study ran its PCR with 60 Vbeta and 13 Jbeta primers. TCRdb keeps only in-frame clones here, not all; method: immunoSEQ multiplex PCR. The repertoire holds 150,000 to 200,000 clones, 70% to 80% seen once, with 1.6% in the top ten. The material sequenced was PBMCs. Every receptor here comes from a woman aged 50 to 60 in good health and CMV-seronegative.

The chain recombines TRBV5-1 with TRBJ1-2, with a possible D match to TRBD1 (5 bases). V lost 4 bases to trimming and J lost 5 bases, with 18 bases between them. There are 15 residues in the CDR3. Germline CDR1 and CDR2: SGHRS and YFSETQ. Here the CDR3 DNA reads TGCGCCAGCAGCCGGAGTCCGGGGGAACCTTATGGCTACACCTTC. Translating gives CASSRSPGEPYGYTF.

The chain employs TRBV28 and TRBJ2-7, with 7 bases lining up with TRBD1. The CDR3 length is 15 residues. Germline V CDR1 and CDR2: MDHEN, SYDVKM. The J segment lost 2 bases and the V segment lost 2 bases, leaving 6 bases of the junction unmatched. CDR3 sequence reads: CASSLIGDSPYEQYF. The CDR3 region has the DNA TGTGCCAGCAGTTTAATCGGGGACAGTCCCTACGAGCAGTACTTC.

The rearrangement uses TRBV29-1 and TRBJ1-1; 8 bases are a match to TRBD1. Germline CDR1 is SQVTM and CDR2 is ANQGSEA. The CDR3 is 15 residues long. With 4 bases clipped from V and 0 bases from J, the junction kept 7 bases outside the gene matches. In DNA form, the CDR3 reads TGCAGCGTTGGGCAGACAGGGGCAATGAACACTGAAGCTTTCTTT. It specifies CSVGQTGAMNTEAFF.

The genes are TRBV6-5 and TRBJ2-3, with TRBD2 identical over 11 bases. The CDR3 is 15 amino acids. The V gene's germline CDR1 is MNHEY and CDR2 SVGAGI. V lost 6 bases to trimming and J lost 4 bases; unmatched junction nucleotides: 6. The CDR3 nucleotides are TGTGCCAGCAGGAAACCGGGACTAGCGGCAGATACGCAGTATTTT. Its translation: CASRKPGLAADTQYF.

The table lists this clone with a count of one. This chain links TRBV5-1 with TRBJ2-1; 11 bases are a match to TRBD1. The germline V gene encodes CDR1 SGHRS and CDR2 YFSETQ. The CDR3 consists of 15 residues. Trimming took 0 bases from V and 9 from J; bases not matched to a gene: 5. The CDR3 sequence: CASSLAGQGAGEQFF. The CDR3 DNA reads as TGCGCCAGCAGCTTGGCAGGACAGGGGGCGGGTGAGCAGTTCTTC.